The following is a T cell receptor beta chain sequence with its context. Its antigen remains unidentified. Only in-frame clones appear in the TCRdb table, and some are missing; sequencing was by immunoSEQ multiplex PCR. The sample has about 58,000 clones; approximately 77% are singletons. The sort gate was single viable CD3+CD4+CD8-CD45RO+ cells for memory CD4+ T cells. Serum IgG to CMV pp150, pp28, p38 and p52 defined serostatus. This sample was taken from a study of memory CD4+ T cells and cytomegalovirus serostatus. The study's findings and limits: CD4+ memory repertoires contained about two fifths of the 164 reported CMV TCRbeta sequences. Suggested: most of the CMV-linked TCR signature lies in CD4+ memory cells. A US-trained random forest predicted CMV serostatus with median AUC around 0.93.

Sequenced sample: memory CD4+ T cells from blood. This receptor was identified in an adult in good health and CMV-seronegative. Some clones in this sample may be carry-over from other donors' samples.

CDR3 in DNA: TGTGCCAGCAGCCCCTTGGGTAGCGGGGCCGAGACCCAGTACTTC. This encodes CASSPLGSGAETQYF. This chain connects TRBV7-3 to TRBJ2-5, with 8 positions matching TRBD2. Germline V gene data show CDR1 as SGHTA and CDR2 as FQGTGA. The junction had 10 bases not matched to a gene; V was cut back by 5 bases and J by 5 bases. CDR3 length: 15 residues. Full variable domain (missing parts from reference TRBV7-3 and TRBJ2-5): GAGVSQTPSNKVTEKGKYVELRCDPISGHTALYWYRQSLGQGPEFLIYFQGTGAADDSGLPNDRFFAVRPEGSVSTLKIQRTERGDSAVYLCASSPLGSGAETQYFGPGTRLLVL.